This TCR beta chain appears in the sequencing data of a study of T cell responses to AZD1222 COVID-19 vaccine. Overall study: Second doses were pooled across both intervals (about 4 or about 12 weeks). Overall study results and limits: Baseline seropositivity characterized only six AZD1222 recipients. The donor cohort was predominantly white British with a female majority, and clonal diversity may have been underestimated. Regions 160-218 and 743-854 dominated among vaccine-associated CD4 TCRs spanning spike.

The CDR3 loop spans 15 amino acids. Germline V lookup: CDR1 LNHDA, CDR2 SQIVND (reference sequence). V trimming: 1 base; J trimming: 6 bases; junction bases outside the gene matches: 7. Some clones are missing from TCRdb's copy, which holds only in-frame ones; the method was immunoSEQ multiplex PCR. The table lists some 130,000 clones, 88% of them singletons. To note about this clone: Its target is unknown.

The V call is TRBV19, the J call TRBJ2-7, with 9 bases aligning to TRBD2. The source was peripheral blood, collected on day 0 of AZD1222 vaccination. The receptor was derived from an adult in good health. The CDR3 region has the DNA TGTGCCAGTAGTATAGGTCCTAGCGGGGCCGGCGAGCAGTACTTC. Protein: CASSIGPSGAGEQYF.